Shown below are 30 T cell receptor beta chains from a single sample sequenced in a study of T cell changes during pregnancy in multiple sclerosis. Produced via immunoSEQ multiplex PCR; TCRdb's table is partial and in-frame only. The table includes roughly 100,000 clones, under 95% detected once. The sequencing here drew on peripheral blood, taken before pregnancy. The receptors shown here come from a female donor with multiple sclerosis, enrolled in a pregnancy study.

The V call is TRBV5-4, the J call TRBJ2-5; unclear D gene. The CDR3 is 12 residues long. V lost 4 bases to trimming and J lost 2 bases, with 6 bases between them. The germline V gene encodes CDR1 SGHNT and CDR2 YYREEE (reference sequence). CDR3 protein: CASSPQQETQYF. The CDR3 nucleotides read TGTGCCAGCAGCCCCCAACAAGAGACCCAGTACTTC.

The J gene is TRBJ1-5, the V gene TRBV19, with a weak D call TRBD1 (6 bases). From germline, CDR1 is LNHDA and CDR2 SQIVND (reference sequence). Trimming stripped 6 bases from V and 6 bases from J, with 21 bases between. This CDR3 is built from 16 residues. The CDR3 DNA follows: TGTGCCAGTAGCCTAGGGAGAGGGGGAACAGCTCAGCCCCAGCATTTT. Translating it yields CASSLGRGGTAQPQHF.

This clone showed up just once. The V gene is TRBV6-5, the J gene TRBJ2-1, with D hard to call. CDR1 MNHEY and CDR2 SVGAGI come from the germline V gene. V gave up 0 bases and J gave up 8 bases, with 14 bases separating them. The CDR3 contains 15 residues. CDR3 DNA sequence: TGTGCCAGCAGTTACTCGGGTTATTCGGGTGATGAGCAGTTCTTC. Translating gives CASSYSGYSGDEQFF.

The V and J genes are TRBV2 and TRBJ2-2; 8 bases align to TRBD2. The CDR3 length is 15 residues. CDR1 is SNHLY, CDR2 FYNNEI, per germline. The V and J ends lost 5 bases and 1 base, in that order; junction bases with no gene match: 3. CDR3 DNA: TGTGCCAGCAGTCCCAGCGGGAGGAACACCGGGGAGCTGTTTTTT. Its protein product is CASSPSGRNTGELFF.

CDR3 coding DNA: TGTGCCAGCACCACAGCGGGGCTCTATGGCTACACCTTC. This translates into CASTTAGLYGYTF. The rearrangement uses TRBV6-6 and TRBJ1-2; a weak D match, TRBD1 (5 bases). The V and J ends lost 7 bases and 4 bases respectively, with 13 bases between them. Germline V gives CDR1 MNHNY, CDR2 SVGAGI (reference sequence). The CDR3 totals 13 residues.

This chain's CDR3 is CSVADRMSNQPQHF. CDR3 bases: TGCAGCGTTGCCGACAGAATGAGCAATCAGCCCCAGCATTTT. The rearrangement joins TRBV29-1 to TRBJ1-5; a weak D match, TRBD1 (5 bases). V shed 4 bases and J shed 1 base, with 11 bases lying between them. This CDR3 contains 14 residues. Germline-derived CDR1 and CDR2 are SQVTM and ANQGSEA.

J is TRBJ2-5 and V is TRBV2; TRBD2 is a possible D gene (5 bases). CDR1 is SNHLY, CDR2 FYNNEI, per germline. The CDR3 length is 14 residues. V was trimmed by 4 bases and J by 2 bases, leaving 11 bases between them. The CDR3 DNA reads as TGTGCCAGCAGTGCCCGTGAGCGGCAAGAGACCCAGTACTTC. Translating gives CASSARERQETQYF.

The chain joins TRBV11-2 to TRBJ1-2; D is perhaps TRBD1 (5 bases). The CDR3 is made up of 13 amino acids. Germline values: CDR1 SGHAT, CDR2 FQNNGV. V lost 5 bases and J 4 bases, leaving 11 bases between the germline ends. CDR3 sequence (DNA): TGTGCCAGCAGCCCGACGGGGGGCTATGGCTACACCTTC. It encodes CASSPTGGYGYTF.

This clone was observed a single time. This sequence joins TRBV5-1 and TRBJ1-3, with unresolved D. V was trimmed by 0 bases and J by 1 base, leaving 14 bases between them. CDR1 and CDR2 (germline): SGHRS, YFSETQ. The CDR3 consists of 17 residues. The CDR3, as DNA: TGCGCCAGCAGCTTGGTTGGGAGCAAAACTTCTGGAAACACCATATATTTT. This sequence encodes CASSLVGSKTSGNTIYF. Using reference TRBV5-1 and TRBJ1-3 for the parts outside the CDR3, the full variable domain is KAGVTQTPRYLIKTRGQQVTLSCSPISGHRSVSWYQQTPGQGLQFLFEYFSETQRNKGNFPGRFSGRQFSNSRSEMNVSTLELGDSALYLCASSLVGSKTSGNTIYFGEGSWLTVV.

The chain employs TRBV9 and TRBJ2-7; possible D gene TRBD2, 6 bases. The CDR3 has 15 amino acids. The V end was cut by 3 bases, the J end by 4 bases, with 17 bases between. Germline V gives CDR1 SGDLS, CDR2 YYNGEE. CDR3 in amino acids: CASSAGPLALYEQYF. CDR3 sequence (DNA): TGTGCCAGCAGCGCAGGTCCCCTAGCGCTTTACGAGCAGTACTTC.

V and J are TRBV6-5 and TRBJ2-5, with a possible D match to TRBD1 (6 bases). With 2 bases removed from V and 6 bases from J, the gap between germline ends came to 13 bases. The length of the CDR3 is 14 residues. Germline loops: CDR1 MNHEY, CDR2 SVGAGI. CDR3 protein: CASSYGQGTQTQYF. The CDR3 nucleotides are TGTGCCAGCAGTTACGGGCAGGGGACGCAGACCCAGTACTTC.

The V gene is TRBV5-4, the J gene TRBJ1-1; TRBD1 matches at 7 bases. The germline CDR1 and CDR2 sequences are SGHNT and YYREEE (reference sequence). The V and J ends lost 4 bases and 5 bases, in that order; junction bases with no gene match: 5. The CDR3 spans 13 residues. The CDR3 loop reads CASSVQGGTEAFF. In DNA, the CDR3 is TGTGCCAGCAGCGTCCAGGGGGGTACTGAAGCTTTCTTT. The entire variable domain, with the rest obtained from reference TRBV5-4 and TRBJ1-1, is as follows: ETGVTQSPTHLIKTRGQQVTLRCSSQSGHNTVSWYQQALGQGPQFIFQYYREEENGRGNFPPRFSGLQFPNYSSELNVNALELDDSALYLCASSVQGGTEAFFGQGTRLTVV.

The chain couples TRBV4-2 to TRBJ2-3; 9 nucleotides match TRBD2. V lost 1 base and J lost 6; bases outside the gene matches: 5. The CDR3 sequence is 15 residues long. CDR1 is LGHNA and CDR2 is YNFKEQ in the germline V gene. The CDR3: CASSQGLAGRDTQYF. As DNA, the CDR3 is TGTGCCAGCAGCCAAGGTCTAGCGGGAAGGGATACGCAGTATTTT.

The chain carries TRBV2 and TRBJ1-5, with 9 bases fitting TRBD1. The CDR3 contains 16 residues. Trimming at V came to 3 bases and at J to 7 bases, leaving 10 bases not matched to a gene. The germline V gene encodes CDR1 SNHLY and CDR2 FYNNEI. The CDR3 protein is CASSETGTGIGQPQHF. CDR3 sequence (DNA): TGTGCCAGCAGTGAGACCGGGACAGGGATAGGGCAGCCCCAGCATTTT.

On this clone: This sample also contains other DNA sequences that code for the same CDR3. The chain combines TRBV2 with TRBJ1-6, with a tentative D call TRBD1 (5 bases). The CDR3 spans 15 residues. V lost 3 bases and J 6 bases, leaving 12 bases between the germline ends. CDR1 and CDR2 from the germline V gene are SNHLY and FYNNEI. CDR3 loop: CASSDVGGINSPLHF. In DNA form, the CDR3 reads TGTGCCAGCAGTGATGTTGGGGGGATTAATTCACCCCTCCACTTT.

V gene TRBV30 combines with J gene TRBJ1-5; perhaps TRBD1 as D (6 bases). Germline V lookup: CDR1 GTSNPN, CDR2 SVGIG (reference sequence). V lost 3 bases to trimming and J lost 7 bases, with 16 bases between them. The CDR3 extends over 14 amino acids. In DNA form, the CDR3 reads TGTGCCTGGAGACTCAGGGGCGAAGGGCAGCCCCAGCATTTT. It translates to CAWRLRGEGQPQHF.

The chain links TRBV19 to TRBJ1-4, with 9 bases that match TRBD1. The CDR3 contains 15 residues. Germline CDR1 and CDR2: LNHDA and SQIVND (reference sequence). V was clipped by 9 bases and J by 4 bases; unmatched bases: 9. CDR3 sequence reads: CASGVPGQGNEKLFF. DNA for the CDR3: TGTGCCAGCGGGGTACCGGGACAGGGTAATGAAAAACTGTTTTTT. The full variable domain, rest sourced from reference TRBV19 and TRBJ1-4, is DGGITQSPKYLFRKEGQNVTLSCEQNLNHDAMYWYRQDPGQGLRLIYYSQIVNDFQKGDIAEGYSVSREKKESFPLTVTSAQKNPTAFYLCASGVPGQGNEKLFFGSGTQLSVL.

A few counts support this clone. The chain couples TRBV19 to TRBJ1-1; 7 bases map to TRBD1. Germline V gives CDR1 LNHDA, CDR2 SQIVND (reference sequence). V lost 6 bases to trimming and J lost 0 bases; unmatched junction nucleotides: 10. The CDR3 length is 16 residues. This CDR3 is CASSPIIGQVNTEAFF. The CDR3 nucleotides are TGTGCCAGTAGCCCCATCATAGGACAGGTGAACACTGAAGCTTTCTTT.

The rearrangement uses TRBV5-1 and TRBJ2-3; TRBD2 is a possible D gene (6 bases). Germline CDR1 is SGHRS and CDR2 is YFSETQ. The CDR3 is 16 amino acids. The V end lost 4 bases, the J end lost 7 bases, and 22 bases lay between the germline ends. The CDR3 reads CASSPLSGGVMNTQYF. The CDR3 nucleotides are TGCGCCAGCAGCCCCCTGAGCGGAGGGGTCATGAATACGCAGTATTTT.

V is TRBV13 and J is TRBJ2-7; a weak D match, TRBD2 (5 bases). This CDR3 spans 12 amino acids. Trimming cost V 9 bases and J 5 bases, with 14 bases left between them. In germline, CDR1 is PRHDT, CDR2 FYEKMQ (reference sequence). The CDR3 coding sequence is TGTGCCAGTACCACGGGGTTCGACGAGCAGTACTTC. Its translation is CASTTGFDEQYF.

The chain joins TRBV2 to TRBJ2-1; D possibly corresponds to TRBD2 (6 bases). The germline V and J ends were trimmed by 7 bases and 4 bases, with 14 bases remaining between them. The CDR3 covers 14 residues. CDR1 and CDR2 (germline): SNHLY, FYNNEI. CDR3 sequence reads: CASMPGEGYNEQFF. CDR3 nucleotides: TGTGCCAGCATGCCGGGAGAGGGGTACAATGAGCAGTTCTTC.

The rearrangement links TRBV6-5 to TRBJ2-7; weak D call: TRBD2 (5 bases). The length of the CDR3 is 14 residues. Trimming shortened V by 6 bases and J by 6 bases, and 18 bases separated the two germline ends. In germline, CDR1 is MNHEY, CDR2 SVGAGI. The CDR3 DNA reads TGTGCCAGCAGCCACGGGGATCGCCAAAGCGAGCAGTACTTC. It codes for CASSHGDRQSEQYF.

Comment on this clone: One end of the junction varies from germline; a read error may be responsible. The chain combines TRBV29-1 with TRBJ1-2; unclear D gene. The CDR3 is made up of 12 amino acids. CDR1 is SQVTM and CDR2 is ANQGSEA in the germline V gene. The CDR3 DNA follows: TGCAGCGCTCACCTGGACTCCCCTAAGGACGCCTTC. It yields the protein CSAHLDSPKDAF. The variable domain in full, completed from reference TRBV29-1 and TRBJ1-2, reads SAVISQKPSRDICQRGTSLTIQCQVDSQVTMMFWYRQQPGQSLTLIATANQGSEATYESGFVIDKFPISRPNLTFSTLTVSNMSPEDSSIYLCSAHLDSPKDAFGSGTRLTVV.

This sequence joins TRBV7-9 and TRBJ1-3, with a possible D match to TRBD1 (6 bases). The CDR3 is made up of 17 amino acids. Germline-derived CDR1 and CDR2 are SEHNR and FQNEAQ (reference sequence). V lost 3 bases, J lost 0 bases, and 15 bases lay in between. The CDR3 bases are TGTGCCAGCAGCTTTCCCACAGGGACACACTCTGGAAACACCATATATTTT. This encodes CASSFPTGTHSGNTIYF. The full variable domain, completed using reference TRBV7-9 and TRBJ1-3, is DTGVSQNPRHKITKRGQNVTFRCDPISEHNRLYWYRQTLGQGPEFLTYFQNEAQLEKSRLLSDRFSAERPKGSFSTLEIQRTEQGDSAMYLCASSFPTGTHSGNTIYFGEGSWLTVV.

This chain connects TRBV7-8 to TRBJ2-7, with 9 bases identical to TRBD2. Germline V gene lookup returns CDR1 SGHVS and CDR2 FQNEAQ. This CDR3 contains 15 residues. V dropped 5 bases and J dropped 4; count of bases not matched to a gene: 9. CDR3 nucleotides: TGTGCCAGCAGCCCACGGCGGGAGGGCGGGTACGAGCAGTACTTC. As protein: CASSPRREGGYEQYF.

A note on this clone: At one end the junction does not follow the germline gene, possibly because of a read error. The chain couples TRBV7-7 to TRBJ2-3; 7 positions agree with TRBD2. Germline loops: CDR1 SSHAT, CDR2 FNYEAQ (reference sequence). The CDR3 contains 14 residues. CDR3 nucleotide sequence: TGTGCTAGCAGCGAGGGAGGGCGCCCAGATACGCAGTATTTT. Its translation: CASSEGGRPDTQYF. The whole variable domain, remainder taken from reference TRBV7-7 and TRBJ2-3, is GAGVSQSPRYKVTKRGQDVTLRCDPISSHATLYWYQQALGQGPEFLTYFNYEAQPDKSGLPSDRFSAERPEGSISTLTIQRTEQRDSAMYRCASSEGGRPDTQYFGPGTRLTVL.

The rearrangement joins TRBV29-1 to TRBJ2-1; 8 positions match TRBD2. Germline CDR1 reads SQVTM; CDR2 reads ANQGSEA. Unmatched junction bases numbered 9, after V lost 1 base and J lost 7 bases. The CDR3 sequence is 15 residues long. The CDR3, as DNA: TGCAGCGTTGAAGGGGGACTAGGAAGAAAAAATGAGCAGTTCTTC. This gives the protein CSVEGGLGRKNEQFF.

The V and J genes are TRBV6-5 and TRBJ2-2; 12 nucleotides align to TRBD2. With V trimmed by 5 bases and J by 7 bases, 5 bases remained unmatched. There are 15 residues in the CDR3. In germline, CDR1 is MNHEY, CDR2 SVGAGI. The CDR3 protein is CASSHRTSGNGELFF. The CDR3 DNA sequence: TGTGCCAGCAGTCACAGGACTAGCGGGAACGGGGAGCTGTTTTTT.

The V and J genes are TRBV2 and TRBJ1-4, with D possibly TRBD1 on 5 matching bases. Trimming left V 6 bases short and J 1 base short, with 15 bases between. This CDR3 contains 16 residues. Germline CDR1 SNHLY, CDR2 FYNNEI. The CDR3 region is CASRPPGSRTNEKLFF. The CDR3, as DNA: TGTGCCAGCAGGCCCCCAGGGTCCCGAACTAATGAAAAACTGTTTTTT.

This chain joins TRBV5-1 and TRBJ2-3; perhaps TRBD1 as D (5 bases). This CDR3 spans 16 amino acids. The germline CDR1 and CDR2 sequences are SGHRS and YFSETQ. Trimming took off 1 base at V and 3 bases at J, with 15 bases between the two ends. The CDR3 loop is CASSLRAGISTDTQYF. CDR3 in DNA: TGCGCCAGCAGCTTGCGAGCAGGGATAAGTACAGATACGCAGTATTTT.